This TCR beta chain derives from a study of T cells after yellow fever vaccination. Each CDR3 protein is one row after TCRdb ran MiXCR on the 5' RACE reads. The sample consists of about 400,000 distinct CDR3 sequences, about 6% of them appearing once. The CDR3 is 15 amino acids. Germline V CDR1 and CDR2: KGHSH, LQKENI. Note on this clonotype: Its antigen is unknown. Relative to the germline gene, one junction end is altered; a read error may explain this.

The study's findings and limits: Post-booster samples contained most primary-vaccination clones (approximately 97% CD4, about 90% CD8).

V and J are TRBV18 and TRBJ2-3, with D perhaps matching TRBD2 (6 bases). Sequences were derived from PBMCs, sampled 5 days after the yellow fever booster vaccination. The sequence came from a man aged 25 to 40 who received the YFV17D yellow fever vaccine. The CDR3 reads CASSPPSTSTDTQYF. CDR3 DNA: TGTGCCAGCTCCCCTCCCTCCACTAGCACAGATACGCAATATTTT.